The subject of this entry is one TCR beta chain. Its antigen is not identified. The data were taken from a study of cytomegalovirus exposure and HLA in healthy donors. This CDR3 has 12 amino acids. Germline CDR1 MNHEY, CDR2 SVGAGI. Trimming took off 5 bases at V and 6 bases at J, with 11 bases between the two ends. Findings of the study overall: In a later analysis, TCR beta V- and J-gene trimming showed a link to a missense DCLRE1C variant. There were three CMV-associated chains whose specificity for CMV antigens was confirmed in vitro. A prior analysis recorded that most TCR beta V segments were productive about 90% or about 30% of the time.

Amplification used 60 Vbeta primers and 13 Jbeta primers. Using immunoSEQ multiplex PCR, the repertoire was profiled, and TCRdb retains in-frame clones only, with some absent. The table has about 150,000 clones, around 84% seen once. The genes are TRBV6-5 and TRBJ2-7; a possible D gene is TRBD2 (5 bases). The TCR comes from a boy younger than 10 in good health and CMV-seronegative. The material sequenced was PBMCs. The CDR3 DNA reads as TGTGCCAGCAGTGAAGTTAGCGCCGAGCAGTACTTC. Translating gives CASSEVSAEQYF.